Detailed here is one T cell receptor (beta chain). The source of the sample is a study of T cell changes during pregnancy in multiple sclerosis. CDR3 size: 15 residues. The V and J ends lost 5 bases and 6 bases, in that order; junction bases with no gene match: 8. Germline assignment: CDR1 SGHVS and CDR2 FQNEAQ. Libraries were prepared by immunoSEQ multiplex PCR; TCRdb keeps only in-frame clonotypes and omits some of them. The repertoire holds roughly 24,000 clones, with around nine tenths as singletons. The clonotype comes from a female donor in good health, enrolled as a control in a pregnancy study. Sequences were derived from CD4+ T cells from peripheral blood mononuclear cells, sampled in the second trimester of pregnancy. The chain couples TRBV7-8 to TRBJ2-3, with TRBD1 identical over 10 bases. CDR3 in amino acids: CASSPSTGGRDTQYF. The CDR3 nucleotides are TGTGCCAGCAGCCCGTCGACAGGGGGCAGGGATACGCAGTATTTT.